This T cell receptor beta chain was retrieved from a study of T cell responses to AZD1222 COVID-19 vaccine. About the research overall: Analyses pooled second doses at about 4 or about 12 weeks.

This clone was seen just once. Assay used: immunoSEQ multiplex PCR; TCRdb lists only in-frame clones, some missing. The sample contains about 130,000 clones, around four fifths of which appear only once. The TCR sequence derives from an adult in good health. Source: peripheral blood, taken on day 0 of AZD1222 vaccination.

In DNA, the CDR3 is TGTGCCAGCCGGGGAGGGAGCAATCAGCCCCAGCATTTT. It yields the protein CASRGGSNQPQHF. The gene calls are TRBV6-1 and TRBJ1-5, with D unclear. Deletions cut 8 bases from V and 1 base from J, with 9 bases between. This CDR3 has 13 amino acids. Germline V gives CDR1 MNHNS, CDR2 SASEGT.